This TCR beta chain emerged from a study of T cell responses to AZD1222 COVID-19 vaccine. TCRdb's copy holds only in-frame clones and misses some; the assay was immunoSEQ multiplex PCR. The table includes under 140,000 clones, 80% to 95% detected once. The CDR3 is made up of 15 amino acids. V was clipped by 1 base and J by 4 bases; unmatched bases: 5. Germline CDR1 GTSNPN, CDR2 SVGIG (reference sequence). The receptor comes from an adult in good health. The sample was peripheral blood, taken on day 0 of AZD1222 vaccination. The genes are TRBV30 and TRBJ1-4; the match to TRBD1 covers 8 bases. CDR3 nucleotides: TGTGCCTGGAGTGGGACAGGGAGCCTTAATGAAAAACTGTTTTTT. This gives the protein CAWSGTGSLNEKLFF. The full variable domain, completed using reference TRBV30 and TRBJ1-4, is SQTIHQWPATLVQPVGSPLSLECTVEGTSNPNLYWYRQAAGRGLQLLFYSVGIGQISSEVPQNLSASRPQDRQFILSSKKLLLSDSGFYLCAWSGTGSLNEKLFFGSGTQLSVL.